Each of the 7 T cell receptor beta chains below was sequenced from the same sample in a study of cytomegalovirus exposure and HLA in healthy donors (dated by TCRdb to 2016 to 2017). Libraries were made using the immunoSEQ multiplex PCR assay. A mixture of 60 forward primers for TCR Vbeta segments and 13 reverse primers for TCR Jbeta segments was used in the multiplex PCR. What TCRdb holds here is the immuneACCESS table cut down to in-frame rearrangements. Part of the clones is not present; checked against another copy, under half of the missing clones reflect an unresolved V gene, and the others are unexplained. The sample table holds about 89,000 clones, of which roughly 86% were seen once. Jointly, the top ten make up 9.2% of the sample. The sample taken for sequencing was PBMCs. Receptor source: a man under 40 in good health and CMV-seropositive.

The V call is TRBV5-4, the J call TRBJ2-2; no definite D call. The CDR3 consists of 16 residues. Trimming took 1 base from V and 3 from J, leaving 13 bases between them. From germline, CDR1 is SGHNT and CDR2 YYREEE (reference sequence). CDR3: CASSLRLSSDTGELFF. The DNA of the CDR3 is TGTGCCAGCAGCTTGCGCCTTTCTAGTGACACCGGGGAGCTGTTTTTT.

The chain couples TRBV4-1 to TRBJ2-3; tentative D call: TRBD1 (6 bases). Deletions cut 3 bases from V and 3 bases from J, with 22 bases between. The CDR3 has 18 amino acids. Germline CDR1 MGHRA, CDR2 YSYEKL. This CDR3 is CASSHRVGRGSGTDTQYF. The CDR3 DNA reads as TGCGCCAGCAGCCATCGGGTGGGCAGGGGATCGGGGACAGATACGCAGTATTTT.

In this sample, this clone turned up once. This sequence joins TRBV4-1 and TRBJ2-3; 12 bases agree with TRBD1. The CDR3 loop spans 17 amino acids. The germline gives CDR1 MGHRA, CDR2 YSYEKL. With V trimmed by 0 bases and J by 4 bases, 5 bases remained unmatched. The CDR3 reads CASSQEGTGGFSDTQYF. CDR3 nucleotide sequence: TGCGCCAGCAGCCAAGAGGGGACAGGGGGCTTTTCAGATACGCAGTATTTT.

This CDR3 is CASSQGTVSEQYF. The CDR3 nucleotides are TGTGCCAGCAGCCAGGGGACAGTTTCCGAGCAGTACTTC. V is TRBV28 and J is TRBJ2-7; 7 nucleotides match TRBD1. This CDR3 has 13 residues. The trim removed 6 bases at V and 6 bases at J, leaving 8 bases unmatched. Germline lookup yields CDR1 MDHEN and CDR2 SYDVKM. The full variable domain, its missing parts supplied by reference TRBV28 and TRBJ2-7, is DVKVTQSSRYLVKRTGEKVFLECVQDMDHENMFWYRQDPGLGLRLIYFSYDVKMKEKGDIPEGYSVSREKKERFSLILESASTNQTSMYLCASSQGTVSEQYFGPGTRLTVT.

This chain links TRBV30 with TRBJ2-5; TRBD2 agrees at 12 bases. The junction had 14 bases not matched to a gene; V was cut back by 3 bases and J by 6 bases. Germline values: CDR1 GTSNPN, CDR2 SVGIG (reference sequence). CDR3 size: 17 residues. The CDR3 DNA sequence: TGTGCCTGGAGATTCCGCCGTCTAGCGGGAGGGATGCAGACCCAGTACTTC. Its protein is CAWRFRRLAGGMQTQYF.

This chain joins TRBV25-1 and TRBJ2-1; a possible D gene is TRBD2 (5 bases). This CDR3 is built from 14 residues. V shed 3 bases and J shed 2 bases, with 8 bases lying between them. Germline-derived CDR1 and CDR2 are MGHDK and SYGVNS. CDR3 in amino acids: CASSDRGAYNEQFF. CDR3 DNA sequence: TGTGCCAGCAGTGACCGGGGAGCCTACAATGAGCAGTTCTTC.

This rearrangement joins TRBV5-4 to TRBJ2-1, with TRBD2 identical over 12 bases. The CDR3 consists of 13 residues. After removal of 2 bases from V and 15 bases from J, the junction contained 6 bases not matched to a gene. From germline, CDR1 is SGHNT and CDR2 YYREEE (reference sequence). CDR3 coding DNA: TGTGCCAGCAGCTTCCTAGCGGGAGGGCCCCGGTTCTTC. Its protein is CASSFLAGGPRFF.